This TCR beta chain was obtained from a study of T cell clones after liver transplantation. Study context: Three of the eight recipients were HCV-positive; the rest had non-autoimmune, non-viral transplant indications.

Assay used: immunoSEQ multiplex PCR; TCRdb lists only in-frame clones, some missing. This table has about 99,000 clones, approximately 78% appearing once. Whole-study findings and limits: In most of the 8 subjects, circulating graft-donor-reactive CD4 TCRbeta sequences fell significantly after transplant. Graft donor-reactive T cells may have migrated into the graft rather than being deleted. Donor-reactive sequences fell more than third party-reactive ones, suggesting partial deletion.

Germline CDR1 reads LNHDA; CDR2 reads SQIVND (reference sequence). This CDR3 is 14 amino acids long. V was cut by 5 bases and J by 0 bases, with 10 bases left in between. Note on this clone: Its antigen is still unknown.

The sequences come from CD4+ T cells from blood, collected before liver transplant. The sequence came from a human donor who received a liver transplant. This sequence joins TRBV19 and TRBJ1-1; possibly TRBD1 for D (6 bases). CDR3 amino acids: CASSAGGMNTEAFF. The CDR3 bases are TGTGCCAGTAGTGCGGGGGGCATGAACACTGAAGCTTTCTTT.